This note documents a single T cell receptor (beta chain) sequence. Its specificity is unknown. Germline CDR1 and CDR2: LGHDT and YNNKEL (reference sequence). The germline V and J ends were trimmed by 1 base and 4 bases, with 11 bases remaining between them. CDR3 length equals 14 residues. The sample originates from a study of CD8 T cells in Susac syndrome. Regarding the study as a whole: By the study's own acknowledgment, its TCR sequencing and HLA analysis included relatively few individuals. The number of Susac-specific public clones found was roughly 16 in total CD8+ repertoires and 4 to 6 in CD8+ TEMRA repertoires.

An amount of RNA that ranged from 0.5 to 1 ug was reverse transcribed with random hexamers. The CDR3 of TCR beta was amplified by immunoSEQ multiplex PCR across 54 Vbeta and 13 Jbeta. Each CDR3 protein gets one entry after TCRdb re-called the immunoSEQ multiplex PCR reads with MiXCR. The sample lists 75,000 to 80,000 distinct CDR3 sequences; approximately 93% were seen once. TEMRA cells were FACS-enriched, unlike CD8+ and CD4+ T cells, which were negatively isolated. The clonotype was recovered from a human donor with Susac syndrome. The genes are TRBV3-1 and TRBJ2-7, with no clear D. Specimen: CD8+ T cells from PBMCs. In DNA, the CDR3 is TGTGCCAGCAGCCAAGCGGCGGACGGGTACGAGCAGTACTTC. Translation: CASSQAADGYEQYF.